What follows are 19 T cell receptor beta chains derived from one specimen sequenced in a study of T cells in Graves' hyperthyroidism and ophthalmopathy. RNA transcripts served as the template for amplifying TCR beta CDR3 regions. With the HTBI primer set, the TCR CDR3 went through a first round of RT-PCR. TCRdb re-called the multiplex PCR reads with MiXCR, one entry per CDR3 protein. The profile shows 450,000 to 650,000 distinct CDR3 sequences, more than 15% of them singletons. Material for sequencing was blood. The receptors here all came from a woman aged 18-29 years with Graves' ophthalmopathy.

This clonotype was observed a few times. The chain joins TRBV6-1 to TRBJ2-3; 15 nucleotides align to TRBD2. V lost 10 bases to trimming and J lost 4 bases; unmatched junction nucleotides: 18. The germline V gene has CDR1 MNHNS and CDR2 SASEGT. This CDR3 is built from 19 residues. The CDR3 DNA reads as TGTGCCACCACCCGCTCAGGACTAGCGGGAGGGCCAGGGTCAGATACGCAGTATTTT. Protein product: CATTRSGLAGGPGSDTQYF.

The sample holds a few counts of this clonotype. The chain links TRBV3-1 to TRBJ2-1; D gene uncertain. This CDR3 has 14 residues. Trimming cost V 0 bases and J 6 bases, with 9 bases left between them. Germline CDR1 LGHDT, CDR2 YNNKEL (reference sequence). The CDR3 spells CASSQDPRTNEQFF. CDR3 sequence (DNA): TGTGCCAGCAGCCAAGACCCTAGAACCAATGAGCAGTTCTTC.

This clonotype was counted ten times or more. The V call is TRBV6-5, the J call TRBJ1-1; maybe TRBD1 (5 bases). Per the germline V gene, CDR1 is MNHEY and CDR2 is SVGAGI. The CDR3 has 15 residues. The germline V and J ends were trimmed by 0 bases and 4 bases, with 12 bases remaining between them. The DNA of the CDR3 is TGTGCCAGCAGTTACTCTGAGGGGTGGAGCACTGAAGCTTTCTTT. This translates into CASSYSEGWSTEAFF.

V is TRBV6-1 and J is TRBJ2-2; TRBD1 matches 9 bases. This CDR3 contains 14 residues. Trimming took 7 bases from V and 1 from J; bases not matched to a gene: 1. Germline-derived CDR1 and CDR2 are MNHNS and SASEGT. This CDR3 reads CASKTGGNTGELFF. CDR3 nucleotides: TGTGCCAGCAAGACAGGGGGGAACACCGGGGAGCTGTTTTTT.

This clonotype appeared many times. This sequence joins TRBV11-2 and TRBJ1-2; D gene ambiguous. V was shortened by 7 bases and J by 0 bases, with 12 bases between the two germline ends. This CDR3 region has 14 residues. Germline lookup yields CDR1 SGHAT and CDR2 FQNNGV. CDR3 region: CASTTSGSNYGYTF. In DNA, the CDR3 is TGTGCCAGCACCACGTCGGGCTCTAACTATGGCTACACCTTC.

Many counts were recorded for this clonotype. The CDR3 DNA is TGTGCCTGGAGTGTTGAGGGACGCTACAATGAGCAGTTCTTC. Translation: CAWSVEGRYNEQFF. The V gene is TRBV30, the J gene TRBJ2-1; tentatively, D is TRBD1 or TRBD2 (5 bases each). In germline, CDR1 is GTSNPN, CDR2 SVGIG (reference sequence). The CDR3 consists of 14 residues. V was trimmed by 0 bases and J by 3 bases, leaving 9 bases between them.

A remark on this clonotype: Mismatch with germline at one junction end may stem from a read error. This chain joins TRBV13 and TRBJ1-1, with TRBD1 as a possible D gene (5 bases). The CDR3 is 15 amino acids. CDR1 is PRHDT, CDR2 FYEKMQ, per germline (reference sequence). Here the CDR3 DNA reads TGTGCCAGCAGCGTAGGTCCAACAGGGAACACTGAAGCTTTCTTT. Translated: CASSVGPTGNTEAFF.

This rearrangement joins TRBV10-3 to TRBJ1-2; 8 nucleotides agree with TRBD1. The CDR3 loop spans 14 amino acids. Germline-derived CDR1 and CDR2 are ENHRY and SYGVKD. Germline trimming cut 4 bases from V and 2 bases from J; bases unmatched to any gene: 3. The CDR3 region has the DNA TGTGCCATCAGTGTGGACAGGGCGAACTATGGCTACACCTTC. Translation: CAISVDRANYGYTF.

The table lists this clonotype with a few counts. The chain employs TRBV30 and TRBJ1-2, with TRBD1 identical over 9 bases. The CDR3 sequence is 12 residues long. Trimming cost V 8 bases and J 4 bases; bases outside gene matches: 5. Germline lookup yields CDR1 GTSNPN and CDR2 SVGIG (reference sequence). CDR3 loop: CAGPTGGYGYTF. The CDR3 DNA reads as TGTGCCGGTCCGACAGGGGGCTATGGCTACACCTTC.

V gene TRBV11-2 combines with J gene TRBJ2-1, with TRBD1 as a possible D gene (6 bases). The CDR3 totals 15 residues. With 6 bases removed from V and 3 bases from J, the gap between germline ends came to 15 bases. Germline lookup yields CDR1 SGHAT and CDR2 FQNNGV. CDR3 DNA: TGTGCCAGCAGGACAATCGGGACATTCTACAATGAGCAGTTCTTC. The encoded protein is CASRTIGTFYNEQFF.

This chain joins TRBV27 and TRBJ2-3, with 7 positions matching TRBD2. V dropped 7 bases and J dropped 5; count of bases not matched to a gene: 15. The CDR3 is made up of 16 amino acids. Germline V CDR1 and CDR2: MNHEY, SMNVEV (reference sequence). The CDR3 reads CASTPLDAGELDTQYF. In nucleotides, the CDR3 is TGTGCCAGCACCCCCCTCGATGCGGGAGAGTTAGATACGCAGTATTTT.

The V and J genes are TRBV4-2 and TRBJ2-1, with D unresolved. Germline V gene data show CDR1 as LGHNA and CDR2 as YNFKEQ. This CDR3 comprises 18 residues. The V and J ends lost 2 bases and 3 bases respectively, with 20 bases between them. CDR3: CASSQNSGWSVGYNEQFF. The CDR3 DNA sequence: TGTGCCAGCAGCCAAAATTCCGGGTGGAGTGTCGGCTACAATGAGCAGTTCTTC.

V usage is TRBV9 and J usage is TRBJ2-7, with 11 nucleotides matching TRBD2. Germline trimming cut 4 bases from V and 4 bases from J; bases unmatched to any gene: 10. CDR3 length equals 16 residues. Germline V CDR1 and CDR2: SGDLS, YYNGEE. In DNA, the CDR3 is TGTGCCAGCAGCCCTGCGACTAGCGGGGCACCGTACGAGCAGTACTTC. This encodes CASSPATSGAPYEQYF.

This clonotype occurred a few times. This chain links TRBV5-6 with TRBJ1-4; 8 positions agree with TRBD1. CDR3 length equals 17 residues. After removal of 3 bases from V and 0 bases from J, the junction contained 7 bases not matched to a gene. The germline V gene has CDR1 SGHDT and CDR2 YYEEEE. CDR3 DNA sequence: TGTGCCAGCAGCTATGGGACAGGACTTTCAACTAATGAAAAACTGTTTTTT. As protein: CASSYGTGLSTNEKLFF. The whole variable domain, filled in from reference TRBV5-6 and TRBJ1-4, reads DAGVTQSPTHLIKTRGQQVTLRCSPKSGHDTVSWYQQALGQGPQFIFQYYEEEERQRGNFPDRFSGHQFPNYSSELNVNALLLGDSALYLCASSYGTGLSTNEKLFFGSGTQLSVL.

The chain's CDR3 is CSARDFGRGIDTQYF. CDR3 bases: TGCAGTGCTAGAGATTTCGGCAGGGGGATAGATACGCAGTATTTT. The gene calls are TRBV20-1 and TRBJ2-3; 7 bases map to TRBD1. The CDR3 consists of 15 residues. Looked up from germline, CDR1 is DFQATT and CDR2 is SNEGSKA (reference sequence). With V trimmed by 0 bases and J by 5 bases, 8 bases remained unmatched.

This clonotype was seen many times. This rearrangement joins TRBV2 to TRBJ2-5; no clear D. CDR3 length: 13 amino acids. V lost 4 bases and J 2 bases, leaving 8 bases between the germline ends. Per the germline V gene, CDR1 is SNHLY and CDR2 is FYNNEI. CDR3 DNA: TGTGCCAGCAGTGGAGACCAGCAAGAGACCCAGTACTTC. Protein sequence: CASSGDQQETQYF.

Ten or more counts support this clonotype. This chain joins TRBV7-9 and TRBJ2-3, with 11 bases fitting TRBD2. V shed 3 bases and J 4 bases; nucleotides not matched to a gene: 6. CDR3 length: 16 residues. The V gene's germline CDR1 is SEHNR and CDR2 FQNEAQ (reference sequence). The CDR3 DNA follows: TGTGCCAGCAGCTTCGATAGCGGGGGGGTACCAGATACGCAGTATTTT. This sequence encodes CASSFDSGGVPDTQYF.

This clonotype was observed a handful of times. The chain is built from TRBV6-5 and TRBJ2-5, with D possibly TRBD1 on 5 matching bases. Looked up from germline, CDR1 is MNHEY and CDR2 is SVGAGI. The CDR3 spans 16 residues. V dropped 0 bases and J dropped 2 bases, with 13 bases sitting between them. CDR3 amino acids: CASSYSKPRDQETQYF. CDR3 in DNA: TGTGCCAGCAGTTACTCGAAACCCAGGGATCAAGAGACCCAGTACTTC.

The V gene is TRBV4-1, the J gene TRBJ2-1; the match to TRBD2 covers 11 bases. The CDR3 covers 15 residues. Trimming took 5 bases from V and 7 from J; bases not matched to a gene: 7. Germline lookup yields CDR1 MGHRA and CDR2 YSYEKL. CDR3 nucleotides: TGCGCCAGCAGCAAAATAGCGGGGGGGCCGAATGAGCAGTTCTTC. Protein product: CASSKIAGGPNEQFF.